A single sample gave rise to the 31 T cell receptor beta chains below, sequenced in a study of siplizumab effects on memory and regulatory T cells (dated by TCRdb to the late 2010s). Libraries were made using the immunoSEQ multiplex PCR assay. TCRdb re-hosts the immuneACCESS table, in-frame sequences only. Its copies lack some clones; in the studies checked, an unresolved V gene accounts for under half of them, and the cause for the rest is not known. The sample has about 100,000 clones on record, 91% of them singletons. Of the sample, around 2.7% falls within the top ten clones. The sample comprised CD4+ T cells sorted from blood. The receptors were gathered from a human donor in good health. Some clones in this sample may be carry-over from other donors' samples.

The V call is TRBV5-6, the J call TRBJ2-1; tentatively, D is TRBD1 (6 bases). Germline-derived CDR1 and CDR2 are SGHDT and YYEEEE. The CDR3 is 15 residues long. The ends were cut back, 2 bases at V and 4 bases at J, with 13 bases in the middle. CDR3 coding DNA: TGTGCCAGCAGCTTACAGGGAAAGGGGTACAATGAGCAGTTCTTC. Amino acid sequence: CASSLQGKGYNEQFF.

The V and J genes are TRBV7-2 and TRBJ2-7, with TRBD2 identical over 8 bases. Germline lookup yields CDR1 SGHTA and CDR2 FQGNSA. V lost 0 bases to trimming and J lost 6 bases; unmatched junction nucleotides: 7. This CDR3 comprises 15 residues. In DNA, the CDR3 is TGTGCCAGCAGCTTAGCGCCGGGACTAGGATCCGAGCAGTACTTC. Translating gives CASSLAPGLGSEQYF.

This clone has just one count. The rearrangement links TRBV14 to TRBJ1-2; 7 bases map to TRBD1. Germline V lookup: CDR1 SGHDN, CDR2 FVKESK. Unmatched junction bases numbered 10, after V lost 4 bases and J lost 2 bases. This CDR3 is built from 16 residues. The CDR3 DNA reads TGTGCCAGCAGCCTCCGGACGGGACAGCCCAACTATGGCTACACCTTC. Translating gives CASSLRTGQPNYGYTF.

This rearrangement joins TRBV28 to TRBJ2-1, with 12 bases fitting TRBD2. The CDR3 length is 14 residues. V trimming: 3 bases; J trimming: 12 bases; junction bases outside the gene matches: 6. The germline gives CDR1 MDHEN, CDR2 SYDVKM. Here the CDR3 DNA reads TGTGCCAGCAGTTTGACTAGCGGGAGTTCTCGGCAGTTCTTC. Its translation: CASSLTSGSSRQFF.

This chain joins TRBV7-2 and TRBJ2-1, with 10 positions matching TRBD2. Losses at the gene ends were 5 bases for V and 2 bases for J; bases not matched to a gene: 3. This CDR3 spans 15 amino acids. CDR1 is SGHTA, CDR2 FQGNSA, per germline. The CDR3 spells CASSALAGAYNEQFF. CDR3 DNA sequence: TGTGCCAGCAGCGCCCTAGCGGGGGCCTACAATGAGCAGTTCTTC.

The J gene is TRBJ2-5, the V gene TRBV30; 7 positions agree with TRBD2. The CDR3 is made up of 15 amino acids. The germline V gene encodes CDR1 GTSNPN and CDR2 SVGIG (reference sequence). Losses at the gene ends were 0 bases for V and 5 bases for J; bases not matched to a gene: 9. The CDR3 loop reads CAWSVKAGEVETQYF. DNA for the CDR3: TGTGCCTGGAGTGTAAAGGCGGGAGAAGTGGAGACCCAGTACTTC. The complete variable domain, with remaining parts taken from reference TRBV30 and TRBJ2-5, reads SQTIHQWPATLVQPVGSPLSLECTVEGTSNPNLYWYRQAAGRGLQLLFYSVGIGQISSEVPQNLSASRPQDRQFILSSKKLLLSDSGFYLCAWSVKAGEVETQYFGPGTRLLVL.

The rearrangement uses TRBV2 and TRBJ2-7; TRBD2 aligns across 7 bases. Germline V gene lookup returns CDR1 SNHLY and CDR2 FYNNEI. CDR3 length: 12 residues. V lost 8 bases to trimming and J lost 6 bases; unmatched junction nucleotides: 7. CDR3 in amino acids: CASGMGGGEQYF. CDR3 DNA sequence: TGTGCCAGCGGTATGGGGGGGGGCGAGCAGTACTTC.

This clone has just one count. This rearrangement joins TRBV11-2 to TRBJ2-7; D is undetermined. From germline, CDR1 is SGHAT and CDR2 FQNNGV. This CDR3 has 14 residues. Trimming stripped 5 bases from V and 4 bases from J, with 15 bases between. CDR3 region: CASSILSPEYEQYF. CDR3 bases: TGTGCCAGCAGCATCCTTAGCCCGGAGTACGAGCAGTACTTC.

The genes are TRBV27 and TRBJ2-7, with D possibly TRBD1 on 6 matching bases. Germline CDR1 reads MNHEY; CDR2 reads SMNVEV (reference sequence). V lost 6 bases, J lost 2 bases, and 17 bases lay in between. This CDR3 has 15 amino acids. CDR3 sequence (DNA): TGTGCCAGCAGCAGCTACGGGACAACCGCCTACGAGCAGTACTTC. Translating gives CASSSYGTTAYEQYF.

The V gene is TRBV27, the J gene TRBJ2-1; 11 bases are shared with TRBD2. Germline CDR1 MNHEY, CDR2 SMNVEV (reference sequence). The length of the CDR3 is 15 residues. J gave up 5 bases and V 5 bases, and 5 bases lay outside the gene matches. CDR3 bases: TGTGCCAGCAGTCGGACTAGCGGGTCCCACAATGAGCAGTTCTTC. Residues: CASSRTSGSHNEQFF.

J is TRBJ1-5 and V is TRBV29-1; TRBD1 might be the D (5 bases). Germline V gene lookup returns CDR1 SQVTM and CDR2 ANQGSEA. V lost 6 bases and J lost 3, with 15 bases in between. The CDR3 runs to 14 residues. The DNA for the CDR3 is TGCAGCGTCCAAACCGGGGCCGACAATCAGCCCCAGCATTTT. This gives the protein CSVQTGADNQPQHF.

V usage is TRBV6-5 and J usage is TRBJ2-7; D is unclear. The CDR3 extends over 13 amino acids. Trimming took off 4 bases at V and 7 bases at J, with 14 bases between the two ends. CDR1 is MNHEY and CDR2 is SVGAGI in the germline V gene. CDR3 sequence: CASSSLLGQEQYF. CDR3 sequence (DNA): TGTGCCAGCAGTTCCTTATTGGGTCAGGAGCAGTACTTC.

This chain joins TRBV5-1 and TRBJ2-7, with 10 positions matching TRBD2. V lost 5 bases to trimming and J lost 1 base; unmatched junction nucleotides: 6. Germline CDR1 reads SGHRS; CDR2 reads YFSETQ. The CDR3 loop spans 15 amino acids. The CDR3 DNA reads TGCGCCAGCAGATCCGGGGGACTAGCGTCCTACGAGCAGTACTTC. As protein: CASRSGGLASYEQYF.

The chain combines TRBV5-8 with TRBJ2-7; 9 bases are shared with TRBD2. J lost 1 base, V lost 1 base, and 3 bases had no gene match. The CDR3 length is 15 residues. Germline V gene data show CDR1 as SGHTS and CDR2 as YDEGEE. The CDR3 reads CASSLFSGGSYEQYF. Written as DNA, the CDR3 is TGTGCCAGCAGCTTGTTTAGCGGGGGATCCTACGAGCAGTACTTC.

This chain joins TRBV30 and TRBJ1-2, with a weak D call TRBD1 (5 bases). Trimming removed 2 bases from V and 4 bases from J, with 8 bases in between. The CDR3 consists of 12 residues. From germline, CDR1 is GTSNPN and CDR2 SVGIG (reference sequence). CDR3 region: CAWSQGGYGYTF. CDR3 nucleotides: TGTGCCTGGAGTCAGGGTGGCTATGGCTACACCTTC. The variable domain in full, completed from reference TRBV30 and TRBJ1-2, reads SQTIHQWPATLVQPVGSPLSLECTVEGTSNPNLYWYRQAAGRGLQLLFYSVGIGQISSEVPQNLSASRPQDRQFILSSKKLLLSDSGFYLCAWSQGGYGYTFGSGTRLTVV.

The chain combines TRBV29-1 with TRBJ2-5; 9 bases match TRBD1. This CDR3 has 13 amino acids. Losses at the gene ends were 5 bases for V and 5 bases for J; bases not matched to a gene: 6. The germline gives CDR1 SQVTM, CDR2 ANQGSEA. This CDR3 is CSVRDRVGETQYF. CDR3 DNA sequence: TGCAGCGTTCGGGACAGGGTGGGGGAGACCCAGTACTTC. Based on the CDR3 plus reference TRBV29-1 and TRBJ2-5, the full variable domain is SAVISQKPSRDICQRGTSLTIQCQVDSQVTMMFWYRQQPGQSLTLIATANQGSEATYESGFVIDKFPISRPNLTFSTLTVSNMSPEDSSIYLCSVRDRVGETQYFGPGTRLLVL.

V and J are TRBV28 and TRBJ1-5; TRBD1 is a possible D gene (6 bases). The CDR3 contains 14 residues. In germline, CDR1 is MDHEN, CDR2 SYDVKM. Trimming pared 6 bases from V and 7 bases from J, leaving 16 bases between. CDR3 sequence (DNA): TGTGCCAGCAGCGGTGGGGGCCGCCGGCAGCCCCAGCATTTT. It is translated as CASSGGGRRQPQHF.

V usage is TRBV7-8 and J usage is TRBJ2-1; TRBD2 agrees at 7 bases. This CDR3 is 13 amino acids long. V was pared by 1 base and J by 6 bases, with 0 bases of the junction left unmatched. Germline values: CDR1 SGHVS, CDR2 FQNEAQ. CDR3 nucleotide sequence: TGTGCCAGCAGCTTAGGCGGGGGCAATGAGCAGTTCTTC. It translates to CASSLGGGNEQFF. The full variable domain, in which reference TRBV7-8 and TRBJ2-1 provide the parts outside the CDR3, is GAGVSQSPRYKVAKRGQDVALRCDPISGHVSLFWYQQALGQGPEFLTYFQNEAQLDKSGLPSDRFFAERPEGSVSTLKIQRTQQEDSAVYLCASSLGGGNEQFFGPGTRLTVL.

V is TRBV6-6 and J is TRBJ2-1; 8 bases fit TRBD2. V shed 5 bases, J shed 4 bases, and the junction held 4 bases outside the gene matches. Germline values: CDR1 MNHNY, CDR2 SVGAGI (reference sequence). The CDR3 totals 14 residues. CDR3 in DNA: TGTGCCAGCAGTGCTAGCGGGCCGTACAATGAGCAGTTCTTC. Protein product: CASSASGPYNEQFF.

This rearrangement joins TRBV19 to TRBJ2-3; the match to TRBD2 covers 9 bases. V was pared by 7 bases and J by 8 bases, with 7 bases of the junction left unmatched. The V gene's germline CDR1 is LNHDA and CDR2 SQIVND (reference sequence). The CDR3 covers 13 residues. This CDR3 is CASNGGGVGTQYF. The CDR3 nucleotides are TGTGCCAGTAACGGCGGGGGGGTCGGTACGCAGTATTTT.

V gene TRBV5-1 combines with J gene TRBJ2-5; TRBD2 aligns across 9 bases. CDR1 and CDR2 (germline): SGHRS, YFSETQ. The trim removed 4 bases at V and 1 base at J, leaving 8 bases unmatched. The CDR3 has 16 residues. The CDR3 spells CASSRGLAVVQETQYF. CDR3 DNA sequence: TGCGCCAGCAGCCGGGGACTAGCCGTCGTCCAAGAGACCCAGTACTTC.

This chain links TRBV4-2 with TRBJ1-2; 7 bases are a match to TRBD1. Germline values: CDR1 LGHNA, CDR2 YNFKEQ. The CDR3 has 14 amino acids. The J segment lost 6 bases and the V segment lost 1 base, leaving 5 bases of the junction unmatched. The CDR3 here is CASSQVDREDGYTF. In nucleotides, the CDR3 is TGTGCCAGCAGCCAAGTAGACAGGGAGGATGGCTACACCTTC.

The chain has TRBV10-3 and TRBJ1-2, with 8 positions matching TRBD1. Germline V CDR1 and CDR2: ENHRY, SYGVKD. There are 15 residues in the CDR3. V shed 3 bases and J 5 bases; nucleotides not matched to a gene: 8. CDR3 DNA: TGTGCCATCAGTGATAGAATGGACAGGGTTTATGGCTACACCTTC. It specifies CAISDRMDRVYGYTF.

The CDR3 here is CASSRTGGNGELFF. The CDR3 DNA reads as TGTGCCAGCAGCCGGACAGGGGGCAACGGGGAGCTGTTTTTT. The chain recombines TRBV9 with TRBJ2-2, with TRBD1 matching over 11 bases. With V trimmed by 4 bases and J by 7 bases, 3 bases remained unmatched. The germline V gene encodes CDR1 SGDLS and CDR2 YYNGEE. The CDR3 totals 14 residues. The full variable domain, in which reference TRBV9 and TRBJ2-2 provide the parts outside the CDR3, is DSGVTQTPKHLITATGQRVTLRCSPRSGDLSVYWYQQSLDQGLQFLIQYYNGEERAKGNILERFSAQQFPDLHSELNLSSLELGDSALYFCASSRTGGNGELFFGEGSRLTVL.

The V and J genes are TRBV2 and TRBJ2-7; D remains unclear. The CDR3 length is 13 residues. Germline-derived CDR1 and CDR2 are SNHLY and FYNNEI. V shed 7 bases and J shed 3 bases, with 13 bases lying between them. The CDR3 region has the DNA TGTGCCAGCAAAGTCAGCGTTCTCTACGAGCAGTACTTC. Protein product: CASKVSVLYEQYF.

The V and J genes are TRBV6-5 and TRBJ1-1; D is possibly TRBD1 (6 bases). The V gene lost 5 bases and the J gene lost 0 bases, with 10 bases spanning the gap. Germline CDR1 reads MNHEY; CDR2 reads SVGAGI. The CDR3 is 14 amino acids. CDR3 sequence (DNA): TGTGCCAGCAGTGCGGGACAACTGAACACTGAAGCTTTCTTT. This encodes CASSAGQLNTEAFF.

The V call is TRBV18, the J call TRBJ2-5, with D perhaps given as TRBD1 or TRBD2 (5 bases each). The CDR3 has 14 amino acids. Germline-derived CDR1 and CDR2 are KGHSH and LQKENI. V was clipped by 3 bases and J by 3 bases, with 11 bases between them. The CDR3 DNA reads TGTGCCAGCTCACCTAGGGACCTTGAAGAGACCCAGTACTTC. Amino acids: CASSPRDLEETQYF.

V and J are TRBV6-1 and TRBJ2-5, with TRBD1 as a possible D gene (5 bases). V gave up 4 bases and J gave up 1 base, with 10 bases separating them. The CDR3 sequence is 14 residues long. From germline, CDR1 is MNHNS and CDR2 SASEGT. The CDR3 DNA reads as TGTGCCAGCAGTGGACAGTTACTCCAAGAGACCCAGTACTTC. Its protein product is CASSGQLLQETQYF.

The chain is built from TRBV19 and TRBJ1-4; no clear D. The CDR3 extends over 15 amino acids. Trimming removed 5 bases from V and 3 bases from J, with 13 bases in between. Germline values: CDR1 LNHDA, CDR2 SQIVND (reference sequence). The CDR3 sequence: CASSDGRLPNEKLFF. The CDR3 DNA reads as TGTGCCAGTAGTGACGGACGTTTACCTAATGAAAAACTGTTTTTT. The whole variable domain, remainder taken from reference TRBV19 and TRBJ1-4, is DGGITQSPKYLFRKEGQNVTLSCEQNLNHDAMYWYRQDPGQGLRLIYYSQIVNDFQKGDIAEGYSVSREKKESFPLTVTSAQKNPTAFYLCASSDGRLPNEKLFFGSGTQLSVL.

This clone was counted a single time. The chain links TRBV7-9 to TRBJ2-7; TRBD2 is a possible D gene (5 bases). Trimming pared 1 base from V and 2 bases from J, leaving 15 bases between. This CDR3 is built from 16 residues. CDR1 is SEHNR and CDR2 is FQNEAQ in the germline V gene (reference sequence). The CDR3 region has the DNA TGTGCCAGCAGCTTAGAGGACTTACTTCCACCCTACGAGCAGTACTTC. Protein: CASSLEDLLPPYEQYF.

V and J are TRBV18 and TRBJ2-1; 13 nucleotides match TRBD2. CDR3 length: 17 residues. From germline, CDR1 is KGHSH and CDR2 LQKENI. After removal of 2 bases from V and 7 bases from J, the junction contained 8 bases not matched to a gene. In DNA, the CDR3 is TGTGCCAGCTCACCATTCCAGACTAGCGGGAGGAGGAATGAGCAGTTCTTC. Translating it yields CASSPFQTSGRRNEQFF.